This T cell receptor (beta chain) was found in a study of blood T cell repertoires in COVID-19. At the level of the study: The United States, Italy and Spain provided the acute and convalescent COVID-19 samples. In each case, the material was cDNA or gDNA derived from T cells, B-cell-depleted T cells, or PBMCs.

The length of the CDR3 is 14 residues. The germline V gene encodes CDR1 SGHRS and CDR2 YFSETQ. Trimming cost V 1 base and J 5 bases, with 13 bases left between them. Under the authors' procedure: Amplification of reference gene primers provided the estimated nucleated cell counts. Clones were sequenced by immunoSEQ multiplex PCR, and TCRdb holds only the in-frame ones, with some missing. The DNA gave D and trimming, while V, J and clone size come from that table. The repertoire has around 150,000 clones, more than 60% of them found once; the top ten carry 7% to 9%. The chain is built from TRBV5-1 and TRBJ2-7; a weak D match, TRBD1 (6 bases). The origin of this receptor is a man in his 60s with acute or convalescent COVID-19. The sequenced sample was peripheral blood. CDR3 residues: CASSLWSGGNEQYF. The CDR3 DNA sequence: TGCGCCAGCAGCTTGTGGTCTGGGGGCAACGAGCAGTACTTC. The whole variable domain, filled in from reference TRBV5-1 and TRBJ2-7, reads KAGVTQTPRYLIKTRGQQVTLSCSPISGHRSVSWYQQTPGQGLQFLFEYFSETQRNKGNFPGRFSGRQFSNSRSEMNVSTLELGDSALYLCASSLWSGGNEQYFGPGTRLTVT.